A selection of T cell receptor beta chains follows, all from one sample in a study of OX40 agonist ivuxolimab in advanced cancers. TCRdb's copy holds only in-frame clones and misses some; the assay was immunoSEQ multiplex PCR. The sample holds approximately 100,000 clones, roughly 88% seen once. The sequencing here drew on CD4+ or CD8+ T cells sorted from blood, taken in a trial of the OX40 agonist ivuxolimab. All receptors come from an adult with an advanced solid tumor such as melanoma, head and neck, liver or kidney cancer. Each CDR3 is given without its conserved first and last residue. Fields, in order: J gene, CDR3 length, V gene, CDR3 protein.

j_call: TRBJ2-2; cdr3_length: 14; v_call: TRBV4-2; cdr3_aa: ASSQDSGYYTGELF
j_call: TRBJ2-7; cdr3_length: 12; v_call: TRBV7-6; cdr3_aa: ASSSSTEGYEQY
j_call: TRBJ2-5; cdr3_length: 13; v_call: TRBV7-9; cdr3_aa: ASSSGQGMGETQY
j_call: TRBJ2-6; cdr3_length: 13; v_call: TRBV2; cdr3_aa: ASREGLSGANVLT
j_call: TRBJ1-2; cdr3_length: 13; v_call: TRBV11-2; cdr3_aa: ASSPRGVLRGGYT
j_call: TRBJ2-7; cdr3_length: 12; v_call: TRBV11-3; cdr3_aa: ASSPRLAGDEQY
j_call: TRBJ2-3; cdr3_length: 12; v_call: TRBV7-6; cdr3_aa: ASSRLAGTDTQY
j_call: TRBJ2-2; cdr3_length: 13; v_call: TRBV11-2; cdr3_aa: ASSRTRQVTGELF
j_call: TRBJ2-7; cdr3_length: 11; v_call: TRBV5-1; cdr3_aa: ASSLVTSNEQY
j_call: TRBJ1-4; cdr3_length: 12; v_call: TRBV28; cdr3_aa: ASSFGMANEKLF
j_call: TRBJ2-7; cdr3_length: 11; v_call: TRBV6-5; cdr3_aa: ASSRDRVYEQY
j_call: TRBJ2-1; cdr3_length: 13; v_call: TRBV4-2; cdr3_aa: ATSAGTSISNEQF
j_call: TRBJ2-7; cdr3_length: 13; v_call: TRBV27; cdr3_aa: ASSSLAWGCYEQY
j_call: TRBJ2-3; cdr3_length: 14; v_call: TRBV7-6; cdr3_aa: ASSLGAVPEGDTQY
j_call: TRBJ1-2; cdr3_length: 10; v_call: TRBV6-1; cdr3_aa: ASGDDRYGYT
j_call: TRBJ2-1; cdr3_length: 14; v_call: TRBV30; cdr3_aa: AWVLTDRGSYNEQF
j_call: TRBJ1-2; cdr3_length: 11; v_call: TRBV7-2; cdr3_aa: ASSLQGTYGYT
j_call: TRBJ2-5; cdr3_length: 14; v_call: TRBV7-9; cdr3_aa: ASSLNWDREAETQY
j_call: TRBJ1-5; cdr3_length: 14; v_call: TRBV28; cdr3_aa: ASSLTGPYSNQPQH
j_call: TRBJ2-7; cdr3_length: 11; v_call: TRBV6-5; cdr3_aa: ASRVGQKSDLY
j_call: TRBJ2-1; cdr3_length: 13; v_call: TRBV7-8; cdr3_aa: ASSSRVRGHNEQF
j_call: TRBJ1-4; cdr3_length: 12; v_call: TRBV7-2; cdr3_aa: ASEGGATNEKLF
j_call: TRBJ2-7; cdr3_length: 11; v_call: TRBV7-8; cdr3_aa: ASTLGGQSLQY
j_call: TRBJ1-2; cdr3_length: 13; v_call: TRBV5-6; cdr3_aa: ASSFRQGANYGYT
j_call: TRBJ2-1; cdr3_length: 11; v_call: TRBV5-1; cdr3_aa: ASSLLLGNEQF
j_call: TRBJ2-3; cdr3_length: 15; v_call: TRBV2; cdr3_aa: ASSEATSGRGTDTQY
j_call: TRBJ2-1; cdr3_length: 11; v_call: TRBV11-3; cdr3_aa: ASSPEQVNEQF
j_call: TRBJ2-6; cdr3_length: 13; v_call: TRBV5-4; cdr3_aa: ASSLTGTGANVLT
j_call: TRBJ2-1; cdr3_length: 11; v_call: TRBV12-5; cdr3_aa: ASGVEDYNEQF
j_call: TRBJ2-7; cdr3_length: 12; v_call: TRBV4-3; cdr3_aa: ASSRGRQAYEQY
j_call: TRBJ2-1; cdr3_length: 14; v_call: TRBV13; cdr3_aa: ASSSTSGRASNEQF
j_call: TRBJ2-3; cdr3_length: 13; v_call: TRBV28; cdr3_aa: ATDSGVEVLYTQY
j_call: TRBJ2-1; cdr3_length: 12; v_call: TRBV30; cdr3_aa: AWSVGRGDNEQF
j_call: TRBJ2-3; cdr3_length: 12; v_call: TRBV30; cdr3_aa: AWSLGQGKDTQY
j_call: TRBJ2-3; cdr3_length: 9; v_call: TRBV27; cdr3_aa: ASSLADTQY
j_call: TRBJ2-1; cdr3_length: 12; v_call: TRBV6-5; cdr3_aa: ASSYSRGTNEQF
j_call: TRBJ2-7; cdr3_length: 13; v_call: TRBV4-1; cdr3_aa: ASSQRLAGTHEQY
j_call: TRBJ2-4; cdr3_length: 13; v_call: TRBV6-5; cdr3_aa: ASSYGGAGKNIQY
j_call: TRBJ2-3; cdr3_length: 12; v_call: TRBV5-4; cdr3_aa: ASSRGQGKDTQY
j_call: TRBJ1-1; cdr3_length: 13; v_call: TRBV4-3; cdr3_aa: ASSQDMSYPTEAF
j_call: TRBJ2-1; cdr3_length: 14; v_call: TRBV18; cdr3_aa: ASSPRTSGIGNEQF
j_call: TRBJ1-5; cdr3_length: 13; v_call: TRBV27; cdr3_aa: ASSLIGASNQPQH
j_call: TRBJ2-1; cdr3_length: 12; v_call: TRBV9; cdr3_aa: ASSFGGRYNEQF
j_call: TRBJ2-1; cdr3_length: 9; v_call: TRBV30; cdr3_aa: AWSVSGEQF
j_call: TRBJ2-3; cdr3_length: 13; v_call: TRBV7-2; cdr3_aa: ASSLVSSNTDTQY
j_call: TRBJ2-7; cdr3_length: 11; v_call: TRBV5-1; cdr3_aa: ASSLWTGYEQY
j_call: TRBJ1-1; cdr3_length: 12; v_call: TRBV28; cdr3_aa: ASSPRQGETEAF
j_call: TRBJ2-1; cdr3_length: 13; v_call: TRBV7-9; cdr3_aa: ASSLSSGSYNEQF
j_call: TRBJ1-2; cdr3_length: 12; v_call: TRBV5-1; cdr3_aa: ASSLEEASGSYT
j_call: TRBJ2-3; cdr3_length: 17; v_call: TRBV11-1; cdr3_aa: ASSSGSFGWVRGTDTQY
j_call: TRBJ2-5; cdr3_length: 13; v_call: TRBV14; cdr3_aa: ASSQGWTLGETQY
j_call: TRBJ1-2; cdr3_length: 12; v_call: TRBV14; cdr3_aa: ASSQGASGRGYT
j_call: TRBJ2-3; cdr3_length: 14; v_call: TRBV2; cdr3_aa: ASSVVGGGGTDTQY